The clone carrying this T cell receptor (beta chain) was recorded many times. These data are taken from a study of naive and memory T cell subsets. Trimming removed 4 bases at V and 1 base at J, with 14 bases between. The germline CDR1 and CDR2 sequences are MNHEY and SMNVEV (reference sequence). This CDR3 contains 15 residues. Reverse transcription of blood and skin TCR RNA was primed at alpha and beta constant regions. Amplification of ligated cDNA took four PCR rounds with SP2 and nested alpha and beta constant primers. TCRdb analysed the UMI-ligation and nested PCR reads with MiXCR anew, one entry per CDR3 protein. The repertoire includes some 20,000 distinct CDR3 sequences, more than 9% of them detected once, and about 6.5% sits in the top ten. Regarding treatment: skin biopsy from PPD injection site in Mantoux-positive individual. Reverse transcription used DNase-treated unsorted total RNA, aiming for about 1 to 1000 ng.

The chain carries TRBV27 and TRBJ2-7, with D possibly being TRBD1 (6 bases). This sequence was found in an adult in good health. The starting material was skin, obtained from a tuberculin skin test site. The CDR3 bases are TGTGCCAGCAGTTCACAGGGCTCCGGTTCCTACGAGCAGTACTTC. Encoded protein: CASSSQGSGSYEQYF.